The sequence of this T cell receptor beta chain was determined in a study of cytomegalovirus exposure and HLA in healthy donors. The study, taken as a whole, reports: Common viral pathogens seemed, in a later analysis, to connect with several of the most significant clusters. As was reported, the classifier diagnosed cytomegalovirus status with high specificity and sensitivity. In a later analysis, donors in an Asian-associated ancestry cluster reportedly had fewer N-insertions in productive TCRs than the cohort mean. Looking again later, the authors saw that most CMV-associated TCR beta chains seemed HLA-restricted.

Primers included in the PCR were 60 Vbeta and 13 Jbeta primers. Data came from immunoSEQ multiplex PCR; TCRdb stores just in-frame clones and leaves some out. This table has about 130,000 clones, around 83% appearing once. The V gene's germline CDR1 is MDHEN and CDR2 SYDVKM. V was clipped by 8 bases and J by 2 bases; unmatched bases: 6. CDR3 length: 14 residues. Comment on this clone: As yet, its antigen is unknown.

This receptor was obtained from a man aged 45-60 years in good health and CMV-seronegative. The sequenced sample was PBMCs. J is TRBJ1-5 and V is TRBV28, with TRBD1 matching 7 bases. The CDR3 region has the DNA TGTGCCAGCTTAGGGGGCGTGGGCAATCAGCCCCAGCATTTT. This translates into CASLGGVGNQPQHF. The full variable domain, with the rest looked up from reference TRBV28 and TRBJ1-5, is DVKVTQSSRYLVKRTGEKVFLECVQDMDHENMFWYRQDPGLGLRLIYFSYDVKMKEKGDIPEGYSVSREKKERFSLILESASTNQTSMYLCASLGGVGNQPQHFGDGTRLSIL.